The 12 T cell receptor beta chains below come from one sample, sequenced in a study of cytomegalovirus exposure and HLA in healthy donors. PCR used 60 Vbeta primers and 13 Jbeta primers. Profiled with immunoSEQ multiplex PCR; TCRdb holds only in-frame clones, not every one. Here the sample spans roughly 140,000 clones, about two thirds being singletons. What was sequenced was PBMCs. The source is a man between 60 and 70 years old in good health and CMV-seronegative.

V is TRBV9 and J is TRBJ2-5, with D possibly being TRBD2 (6 bases). V was clipped by 0 bases and J by 5 bases, with 11 bases between them. This CDR3 is 14 amino acids long. The germline V gene encodes CDR1 SGDLS and CDR2 YYNGEE. CDR3 sequence: CASSVGGRDETQYF. The CDR3 DNA is TGTGCCAGCAGCGTAGGAGGGCGGGATGAGACCCAGTACTTC. Looking up the rest from reference TRBV9 and TRBJ2-5 gives the full variable domain: DSGVTQTPKHLITATGQRVTLRCSPRSGDLSVYWYQQSLDQGLQFLIQYYNGEERAKGNILERFSAQQFPDLHSELNLSSLELGDSALYFCASSVGGRDETQYFGPGTRLLVL.

V usage is TRBV9 and J usage is TRBJ2-5, with a tentative D call TRBD1 (5 bases). CDR3 length equals 14 residues. Germline V CDR1 and CDR2: SGDLS, YYNGEE. Trimming took off 4 bases at V and 5 bases at J, with 15 bases between the two ends. The CDR3 DNA is TGTGCCAGCAGCAGACCAGGGTATATCGAGACCCAGTACTTC. Translation gives CASSRPGYIETQYF.

This clone was seen only a few times. This rearrangement joins TRBV10-1 to TRBJ1-4; D gene uncertain. V gave up 0 bases and J gave up 8 bases, with 4 bases separating them. Germline-derived CDR1 and CDR2 are WNHNN and SYGVQD (reference sequence). CDR3 length equals 12 residues. CDR3 residues: CASSESGEKLFF. The DNA of the CDR3 is TGCGCCAGCAGTGAGTCGGGCGAAAAACTGTTTTTT.

This clone was counted once. The chain is built from TRBV7-7 and TRBJ2-1; 14 bases line up with TRBD2. The CDR3 consists of 16 residues. Looked up from germline, CDR1 is SSHAT and CDR2 is FNYEAQ (reference sequence). The junction had 3 bases not matched to a gene; V was cut back by 0 bases and J by 8 bases. The CDR3: CASSLAGLAGVYEQFF. The DNA of the CDR3 is TGTGCCAGCAGCTTAGCGGGACTAGCGGGAGTCTATGAGCAGTTCTTC.

The genes are TRBV5-5 and TRBJ1-1; D not certain. V was clipped by 1 base and J by 0 bases, with 10 bases between them. This CDR3 has 15 residues. CDR1 is SGHKS and CDR2 is YYEKEE in the germline V gene (reference sequence). The CDR3 loop reads CASSLMSGMNTEAFF. CDR3 bases: TGTGCCAGCAGCTTGATGTCCGGTATGAACACTGAAGCTTTCTTT.

This rearrangement joins TRBV10-2 to TRBJ2-7, with TRBD2 matching 11 bases. The CDR3 consists of 14 residues. Germline trimming cut 9 bases from V and 2 bases from J; bases unmatched to any gene: 6. Germline CDR1 and CDR2: WSHSY and SAAADI. The CDR3 spells CASVGLAAPYEQYF. The CDR3 DNA sequence: TGCGCCAGTGTGGGACTAGCGGCCCCCTACGAGCAGTACTTC.

The chain links TRBV19 to TRBJ2-3; 11 bases match TRBD2. V lost 6 bases to trimming and J lost 2 bases; unmatched junction nucleotides: 4. Germline CDR1 LNHDA, CDR2 SQIVND (reference sequence). This CDR3 has 15 amino acids. In DNA, the CDR3 is TGTGCCAGTAGCCCGGGACTAGCGGACACAGATACGCAGTATTTT. This encodes CASSPGLADTDTQYF.

The chain has TRBV5-6 and TRBJ2-4; tentatively, D is TRBD1 (6 bases). The CDR3 contains 17 residues. CDR1 and CDR2 from the germline V gene are SGHDT and YYEEEE. The ends were cut back, 2 bases at V and 2 bases at J, with 17 bases in the middle. Written as DNA, the CDR3 is TGTGCCAGCAGCTTCTCACAGGGTTCTAAGACCAAAAACATTCAGTACTTC. It codes for CASSFSQGSKTKNIQYF.

This chain links TRBV7-9 with TRBJ2-7; 7 bases are shared with TRBD1. The ends lost 5 bases at V and 0 bases at J; junction bases unmatched: 10. The CDR3 extends over 16 amino acids. Germline lookup yields CDR1 SEHNR and CDR2 FQNEAQ (reference sequence). The CDR3 here is CASSRRTGLLSYEQYF. The CDR3 DNA follows: TGTGCCAGCAGCCGGCGGACAGGCCTCCTCTCCTACGAGCAGTACTTC.

This clone has a handful of counts. This chain uses TRBV28 with TRBJ1-3, with 8 bases lining up with TRBD1. Per the germline V gene, CDR1 is MDHEN and CDR2 is SYDVKM. V dropped 4 bases and J dropped 2; count of bases not matched to a gene: 7. The CDR3 runs 16 residues. CDR3 in DNA: TGTGCCAGCAGTTCAGTTCAGGGGGCGACTGGAAACACCATATATTTT. This gives the protein CASSSVQGATGNTIYF. The full variable domain, its missing parts supplied by reference TRBV28 and TRBJ1-3, is DVKVTQSSRYLVKRTGEKVFLECVQDMDHENMFWYRQDPGLGLRLIYFSYDVKMKEKGDIPEGYSVSREKKERFSLILESASTNQTSMYLCASSSVQGATGNTIYFGEGSWLTVV.

The CDR3 here is CAWSVDYGYTF. DNA for the CDR3: TGTGCCTGGAGTGTCGACTATGGCTACACCTTC. V and J are TRBV30 and TRBJ1-2; D ambiguous. Trimming took 0 bases from V and 3 from J, leaving 2 bases between them. The germline gives CDR1 GTSNPN, CDR2 SVGIG (reference sequence). There are 11 residues in the CDR3.

The rearrangement uses TRBV9 and TRBJ2-2; D is unresolved. The CDR3 has 16 amino acids. Between the trimmed V and J ends, which lost 4 bases and 0 bases, there was a span of 13 bases. Germline V lookup: CDR1 SGDLS, CDR2 YYNGEE. For the CDR3, the DNA is TGTGCCAGCAGCCTATTCGACAAACCGAACACCGGGGAGCTGTTTTTT. This sequence encodes CASSLFDKPNTGELFF.